The next 19 T cell receptor beta chains were all read from a single sample in a study of blood T cell repertoires in COVID-19. Method: immunoSEQ multiplex PCR; TCRdb's copy keeps in-frame clones and lacks some. Of approximately 160,000 clones listed, more than 75% are singletons. Sequencing used peripheral blood. These receptors were taken from a woman in her sixties or seventies with COVID-19, enrolled during active disease.

This rearrangement joins TRBV11-2 to TRBJ1-1, with 7 bases lining up with TRBD1. This CDR3 spans 15 amino acids. The ends lost 5 bases at V and 2 bases at J; junction bases unmatched: 8. The germline V gene encodes CDR1 SGHAT and CDR2 FQNNGV. For the CDR3, the DNA is TGTGCCAGCAGCAGAGAGGGGGCCTTAAACACTGAAGCTTTCTTT. It yields the protein CASSREGALNTEAFF.

As concerns this clone: A read error may account for a junction end that differs from germline. The chain carries TRBV5-1 and TRBJ2-5, with 8 bases that match TRBD2. This CDR3 has 16 amino acids. Germline V CDR1 and CDR2: SGHRS, YFSETQ. The CDR3 is CASTLINGRAAETQYF. As DNA, the CDR3 is TGCGCCAGCACCTTGATTAACGGGAGGGCCGCCGAGACCCAGTACTTC.

V gene TRBV6-2 or TRBV6-3 combines with J gene TRBJ2-1; the match to TRBD1 covers 9 bases. The CDR3 contains 15 residues. The V segment lost 2 bases and the J segment 1 base; nucleotides outside the gene matches: 0. Germline V gene data show CDR1 as MNHEY and CDR2 as SVGEGT. The CDR3 loop is CASSYGTGSYNEQFF. Here the CDR3 DNA reads TGTGCCAGCAGTTACGGGACAGGGTCCTACAATGAGCAGTTCTTC.

The rearrangement links TRBV6-6 to TRBJ1-4, with D unclear. CDR1 MNHNY and CDR2 SVGAGI come from the germline V gene (reference sequence). Trimming removed 5 bases at V and 0 bases at J, with 16 bases between. The CDR3 is 17 amino acids. CDR3: CASSPNPLPATNEKLFF. CDR3 nucleotide sequence: TGTGCCAGCAGTCCGAACCCCCTCCCGGCAACTAATGAAAAACTGTTTTTT.

The chain recombines TRBV6-2 or TRBV6-3 with TRBJ2-1, with 12 positions matching TRBD2. The CDR3 runs to 17 residues. From germline, CDR1 is MNHEY and CDR2 SVGEGT. The J segment lost 8 bases and the V segment lost 6 bases, leaving 14 bases of the junction unmatched. CDR3 sequence reads: CASSSIPTSGSTYEQFF. The CDR3 DNA reads as TGTGCCAGCAGCTCAATCCCGACTAGCGGGAGTACGTATGAGCAGTTCTTC.

This clone was found once. V usage is TRBV7-3 and J usage is TRBJ1-3; possible D gene TRBD1, 6 bases. Germline loops: CDR1 SGHTA, CDR2 FQGTGA. The V and J ends lost 5 bases and 0 bases respectively, with 11 bases between them. CDR3 length: 15 amino acids. CDR3 in amino acids: CASSLTGLSGNTIYF. The DNA of the CDR3 is TGTGCCAGCAGCCTGACAGGACTCTCTGGAAACACCATATATTTT. Looking up the rest from reference TRBV7-3 and TRBJ1-3 gives the full variable domain: GAGVSQTPSNKVTEKGKYVELRCDPISGHTALYWYRQSLGQGPEFLIYFQGTGAADDSGLPNDRFFAVRPEGSVSTLKIQRTERGDSAVYLCASSLTGLSGNTIYFGEGSWLTVV.

The J gene is TRBJ1-1, the V gene TRBV18; D is ambiguous. CDR1 is KGHSH, CDR2 LQKENI, per germline. V shed 2 bases and J shed 0 bases, with 7 bases lying between them. CDR3 length: 14 amino acids. The CDR3 nucleotides read TGTGCCAGCTCACCAGAGCAAATGAACACTGAAGCTTTCTTT. This translates into CASSPEQMNTEAFF.

The chain employs TRBV9 and TRBJ1-2; 7 nucleotides align to TRBD1. The V gene end was trimmed by 4 bases and the J gene end by 6 bases; junction bases not matched to a gene: 9. This CDR3 region has 14 residues. The germline gives CDR1 SGDLS, CDR2 YYNGEE. CDR3 DNA sequence: TGTGCCAGCAGCCCCTCCGGGACAGTAGATGGCTACACCTTC. Its protein is CASSPSGTVDGYTF.

The chain links TRBV5-1 to TRBJ1-2; D call uncertain. V was pared by 0 bases and J by 4 bases, with 4 bases between. Germline values: CDR1 SGHRS, CDR2 YFSETQ. This CDR3 has 12 residues. CDR3 loop: CASSLDSYGYTF. The CDR3 DNA sequence: TGCGCCAGCAGCTTGGACAGCTATGGCTACACCTTC.

This rearrangement joins TRBV7-9 to TRBJ1-2; 10 bases agree with TRBD1. The junction had 6 bases not matched to a gene; V was cut back by 4 bases and J by 7 bases. The CDR3 runs to 14 residues. Looked up from germline, CDR1 is SEHNR and CDR2 is FQNEAQ (reference sequence). CDR3: CASSWDRGSSGYTF. The CDR3 bases are TGTGCCAGCAGCTGGGACAGGGGATCCTCTGGCTACACCTTC.

The chain combines TRBV24-1 with TRBJ2-3, with 8 bases that match TRBD2. Trimming took 4 bases from V and 4 from J; bases not matched to a gene: 6. The length of the CDR3 is 15 residues. Germline V gene lookup returns CDR1 KGHDR and CDR2 SFDVKD. CDR3 in DNA: TGTGCCACCAGTGACCGTAGCGGGGCGGCAGATACGCAGTATTTT. This gives the protein CATSDRSGAADTQYF.

V usage is TRBV10-2 and J usage is TRBJ2-5, with 7 positions matching TRBD2. With 3 bases clipped from V and 7 bases from J, the junction kept 11 bases outside the gene matches. This CDR3 comprises 15 residues. CDR1 is WSHSY, CDR2 SAAADI, per germline. The CDR3 DNA sequence: TGCGCCAGCAGTGAACCGGGACTACCCCTAGGGACCCAGTACTTC. Protein sequence: CASSEPGLPLGTQYF.

J is TRBJ2-7 and V is TRBV11-1; 12 bases line up with TRBD2. CDR1 is SGHAT, CDR2 FQDESV, per germline (reference sequence). CDR3 length: 15 amino acids. V lost 5 bases, J lost 3 bases, and 5 bases stayed unmatched. The CDR3 protein is CASSQGLAGHYEQYF. CDR3 bases: TGTGCCAGCAGCCAGGGACTAGCGGGCCACTACGAGCAGTACTTC.

The CDR3 region is CAWSGGQGSYGYTF. The CDR3 DNA sequence: TGTGCCTGGAGTGGGGGACAGGGATCATATGGCTACACCTTC. The chain has TRBV30 and TRBJ1-2, with 9 bases fitting TRBD1. The CDR3 has 14 amino acids. Germline loops: CDR1 GTSNPN, CDR2 SVGIG (reference sequence). V was clipped by 1 base and J by 5 bases; unmatched bases: 5.

The V gene is TRBV29-1, the J gene TRBJ1-1, with a tentative D call TRBD1 (6 bases). The V end was cut by 4 bases, the J end by 1 base, with 7 bases between. The CDR3 has 12 amino acids. Germline values: CDR1 SQVTM, CDR2 ANQGSEA. This chain's CDR3 is CSVVGGNTEAFF. CDR3 in DNA: TGCAGCGTTGTAGGGGGGAACACTGAAGCTTTCTTT.

The rearrangement links TRBV5-1 to TRBJ2-5, with D perhaps TRBD1 (5 bases). The CDR3 is made up of 14 amino acids. V gave up 0 bases and J gave up 2 bases, with 8 bases separating them. CDR1 SGHRS and CDR2 YFSETQ come from the germline V gene. The CDR3 protein is CASSLGAGQETQYF. The CDR3, as DNA: TGCGCCAGCAGCTTGGGGGCAGGGCAAGAGACCCAGTACTTC.

This clone was observed a single time. The chain links TRBV18 to TRBJ1-1; D possibly corresponds to TRBD1 (5 bases). The CDR3 covers 14 residues. Germline loops: CDR1 KGHSH, CDR2 LQKENI. With 2 bases removed from V and 3 bases from J, the gap between germline ends came to 10 bases. The CDR3 loop reads CASSPMGGYTEAFF. CDR3 sequence (DNA): TGTGCCAGCTCACCAATGGGGGGGTACACTGAAGCTTTCTTT.

The chain recombines TRBV3-1 (or the pseudogene TRBV3-2) with TRBJ2-1; TRBD2 agrees at 10 bases. Trimming at V came to 3 bases and at J to 9 bases, leaving 5 bases not matched to a gene. Germline values: CDR1 LGHDT, CDR2 YNNKEL (reference sequence). The length of the CDR3 is 14 residues. CDR3 amino acids: CASSQGGLAVEQFF. As DNA, the CDR3 is TGTGCCAGCAGCCAGGGTGGACTAGCGGTTGAGCAGTTCTTC.

The rearrangement links TRBV5-1 to TRBJ2-3, with TRBD2 identical over 10 bases. V gave up 0 bases and J gave up 0 bases; unmatched junction bases: 7. There are 18 residues in the CDR3. The V gene's germline CDR1 is SGHRS and CDR2 YFSETQ. CDR3 region: CASSLAVGLAASTDTQYF. DNA of the CDR3: TGCGCCAGCAGCTTGGCCGTCGGACTAGCGGCAAGCACAGATACGCAGTATTTT.